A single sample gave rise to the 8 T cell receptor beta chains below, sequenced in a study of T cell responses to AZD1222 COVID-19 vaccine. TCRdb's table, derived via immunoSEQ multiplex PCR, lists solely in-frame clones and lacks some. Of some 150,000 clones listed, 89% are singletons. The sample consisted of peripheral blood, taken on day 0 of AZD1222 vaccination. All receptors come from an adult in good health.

CDR3 bases: TGTGCCAGCAGCCCCGTGACTAGCGGGGGCTACAATGAGCAGTTCTTC. Translation: CASSPVTSGGYNEQFF. This chain connects TRBV7-3 to TRBJ2-1, with TRBD2 matching over 12 bases. This CDR3 is built from 16 residues. Germline loops: CDR1 SGHTA, CDR2 FQGTGA. Losses at the gene ends were 5 bases for V and 3 bases for J; bases not matched to a gene: 5.

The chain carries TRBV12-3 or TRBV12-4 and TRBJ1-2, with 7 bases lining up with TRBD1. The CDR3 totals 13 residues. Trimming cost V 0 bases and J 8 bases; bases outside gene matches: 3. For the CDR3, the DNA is TGTGCCAGCAGTTTAGCAGGGGGCGGGGGCTACACCTTC. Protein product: CASSLAGGGGYTF.

The CDR3 region is CASSPPVGAYEQYF. The CDR3 DNA reads as TGTGCCAGCAGCCCTCCGGTAGGGGCCTACGAGCAGTACTTC. The chain joins TRBV7-2 to TRBJ2-7; D is perhaps TRBD1 (5 bases). CDR3 length equals 14 residues. Trimming took 5 bases from V and 2 from J, leaving 13 bases between them. CDR1 SGHTA and CDR2 FQGNSA come from the germline V gene.

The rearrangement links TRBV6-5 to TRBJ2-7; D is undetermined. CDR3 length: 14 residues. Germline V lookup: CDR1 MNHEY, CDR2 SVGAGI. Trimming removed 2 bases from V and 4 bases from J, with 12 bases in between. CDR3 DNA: TGTGCCAGCAGTTACGGGCTAGGTCAATACGAGCAGTACTTC. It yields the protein CASSYGLGQYEQYF.

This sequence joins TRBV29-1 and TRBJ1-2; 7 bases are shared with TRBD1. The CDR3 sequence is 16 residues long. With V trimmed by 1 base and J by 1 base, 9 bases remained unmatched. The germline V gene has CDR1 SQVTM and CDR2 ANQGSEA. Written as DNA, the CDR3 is TGCAGCGTTGAAGGGGCAGGGGGAGTGGGTAACTATGGCTACACCTTC. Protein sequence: CSVEGAGGVGNYGYTF.

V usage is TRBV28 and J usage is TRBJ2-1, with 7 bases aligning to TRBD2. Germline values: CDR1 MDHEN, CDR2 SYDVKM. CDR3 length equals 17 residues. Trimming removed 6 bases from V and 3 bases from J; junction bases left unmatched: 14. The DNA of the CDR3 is TGTGCCAGCAGGCTAGAGCGCGGGAGCGGTGACTACAATGAGCAGTTCTTC. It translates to CASRLERGSGDYNEQFF.

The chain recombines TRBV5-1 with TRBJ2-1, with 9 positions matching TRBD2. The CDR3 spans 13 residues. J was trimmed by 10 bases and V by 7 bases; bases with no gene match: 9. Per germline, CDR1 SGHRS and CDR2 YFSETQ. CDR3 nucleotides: TGCGCCAGCGGCGCGGGGGGGCATAGAGAGCAGTTCTTC. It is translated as CASGAGGHREQFF.

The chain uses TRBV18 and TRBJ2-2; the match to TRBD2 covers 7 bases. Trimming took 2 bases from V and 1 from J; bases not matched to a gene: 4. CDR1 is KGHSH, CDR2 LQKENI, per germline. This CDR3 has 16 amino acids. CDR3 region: CASSPSGTKNTGELFF. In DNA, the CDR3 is TGTGCCAGCTCACCAAGTGGGACTAAGAACACCGGGGAGCTGTTTTTT.